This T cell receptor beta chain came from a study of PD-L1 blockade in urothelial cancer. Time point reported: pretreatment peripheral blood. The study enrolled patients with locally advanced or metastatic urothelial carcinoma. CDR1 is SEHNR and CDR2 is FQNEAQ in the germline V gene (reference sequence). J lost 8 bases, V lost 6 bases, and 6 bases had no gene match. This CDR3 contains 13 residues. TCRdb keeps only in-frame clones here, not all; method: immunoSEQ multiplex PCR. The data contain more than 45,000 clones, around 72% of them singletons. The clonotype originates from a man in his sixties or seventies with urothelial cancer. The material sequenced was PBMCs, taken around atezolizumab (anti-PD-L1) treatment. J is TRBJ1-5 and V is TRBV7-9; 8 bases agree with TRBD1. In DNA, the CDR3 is TGTGCCAGCAGTCGTCACAGGGGGAAGCCCCAGCATTTT. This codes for CASSRHRGKPQHF.